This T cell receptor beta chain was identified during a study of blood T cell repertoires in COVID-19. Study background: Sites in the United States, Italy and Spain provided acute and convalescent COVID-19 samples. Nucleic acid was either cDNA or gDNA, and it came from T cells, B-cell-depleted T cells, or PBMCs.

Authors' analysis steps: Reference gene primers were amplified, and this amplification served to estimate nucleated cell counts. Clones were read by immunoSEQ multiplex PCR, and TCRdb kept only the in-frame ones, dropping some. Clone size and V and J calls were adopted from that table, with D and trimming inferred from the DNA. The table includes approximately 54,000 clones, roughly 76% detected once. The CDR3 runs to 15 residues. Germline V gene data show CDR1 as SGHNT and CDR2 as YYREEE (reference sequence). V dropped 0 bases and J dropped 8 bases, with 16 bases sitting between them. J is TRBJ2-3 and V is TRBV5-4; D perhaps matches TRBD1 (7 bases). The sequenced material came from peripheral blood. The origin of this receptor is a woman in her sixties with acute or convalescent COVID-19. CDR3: CASSLAQGGVGTQYF. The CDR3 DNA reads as TGTGCCAGCAGCTTGGCTCAGGGGGGTGTGGGTACGCAGTATTTT.